This T cell receptor beta chain was found in a study of CD8 T cells in ankylosing spondylitis. This CDR3 has 16 residues. Germline V gene lookup returns CDR1 SGHTA and CDR2 FQGNSA. V lost 6 bases and J lost 5, with 21 bases in between. This clonotype has a count of ten or more. No antigen is known for it. Study-wide results and caveats: One TCR beta motif, made up of about 8 highly homologous variants, appeared characteristic of ankylosing spondylitis blood. There was reportedly significant enrichment of clones that were disease-linked in matched ankylosing spondylitis synovial fluid.

Quantitative 5'-RACE with molecular barcodes produced the TCR beta libraries. TCRdb reanalysed the 5' RACE reads using MiXCR and keeps one entry per CDR3 protein. Of some 800,000 distinct CDR3 sequences listed, about 10% are singletons. The V and J genes are TRBV7-2 and TRBJ2-3; D is unclear. Material: blood, either unsorted or a sorted T cell fraction (not recorded which). The source of this sequence is a male donor with ankylosing spondylitis. CDR3 residues: CASSPRHSGTGDTQYF. CDR3 bases: TGTGCCAGCAGTCCTCGGCACAGTGGTACGGGAGATACGCAGTATTTT.